This T cell receptor (beta chain) was profiled in a study of tumor-infiltrating lymphocytes in primary liver carcinoma. V gave up 5 bases and J gave up 7 bases, with 15 bases separating them. Per the germline V gene, CDR1 is MNHNY and CDR2 is SVGAGI (reference sequence). The CDR3 totals 14 residues. Extraction also yielded germline DNA, while blood RNA was obtained from unsorted whole blood. Reverse transcription of about 0.5 ug total RNA with a constant-region primer produced TCR beta cDNA. Nested multiplex PCR, run for three rounds with slightly modified ARM-PCR, yielded TCR beta libraries. Use of TRBV1-TRBV30 forward primers with a C-beta reverse primer characterized the first two PCR rounds, which lasted about 9 cycles each. TCRdb fed the multiplex PCR reads into MiXCR, producing one record per CDR3 protein. The table has about 320,000 distinct CDR3 sequences, about 62% seen once.

The sequence came from a man aged 35 to 55 with primary liver carcinoma and hepatitis B virus infection. Source material: peripheral blood. The V call is TRBV6-6, the J call TRBJ2-1; weak D call: TRBD2 (7 bases). The CDR3 sequence is CASSGRGRGNEQFF. In DNA form, the CDR3 reads TGTGCCAGCAGTGGGAGAGGGAGGGGGAATGAGCAGTTCTTC.